Following are 6 T cell receptor beta chains from one sample sequenced in a study of blood T cell repertoires in COVID-19. Clones were read by immunoSEQ multiplex PCR, and TCRdb kept only the in-frame ones, dropping some. The sample yields nearly 90,000 clones, around 90% seen once. Material: peripheral blood. The receptors shown here come from a man of 80 years or more with acute or convalescent COVID-19.

V and J are TRBV6-4 and TRBJ1-6; D gene ambiguous. CDR3 length: 17 amino acids. The V end was cut by 3 bases, the J end by 6 bases, with 18 bases between. Looked up from germline, CDR1 is MRHNA and CDR2 is SNTAGT. CDR3: CASSEQPAARSNSPLHF. Written as DNA, the CDR3 is TGTGCCAGCAGTGAGCAGCCGGCGGCGCGGAGTAATTCACCCCTCCACTTT.

The rearrangement uses TRBV5-7 and TRBJ1-5; 7 positions agree with TRBD1. TRBV5-7 is placed among ORFs of uncertain function. The CDR3 is 16 residues long. Trimming cost V 4 bases and J 7 bases; bases outside gene matches: 14. The CDR3 DNA sequence: TGTGCCAGCAGCCCAGCCCCCGACAGGGTAGAACAGCCCCAGCATTTT. Encoded protein: CASSPAPDRVEQPQHF.

This clone was recorded once. The chain employs TRBV10-2 and TRBJ2-7; tentative D call: TRBD1 (6 bases). CDR3 size: 15 residues. V dropped 7 bases and J dropped 1 base, with 17 bases sitting between them. CDR1 WSHSY and CDR2 SAAADI come from the germline V gene. CDR3 sequence reads: CASTSRQGGSYEQYF. CDR3 coding DNA: TGCGCCAGCACGAGTCGGCAAGGGGGATCCTACGAGCAGTACTTC.

This chain links TRBV13 with TRBJ2-7, with 9 bases that match TRBD1. V lost 1 base and J lost 2; bases outside the gene matches: 3. Germline values: CDR1 PRHDT, CDR2 FYEKMQ (reference sequence). The CDR3 is made up of 15 amino acids. CDR3 loop: CASSLVGQGPYEQYF. CDR3 sequence (DNA): TGTGCCAGCAGCTTAGTAGGACAGGGGCCCTACGAGCAGTACTTC.

The V call is TRBV7-8, the J call TRBJ2-5, with TRBD2 matching 11 bases. Germline V CDR1 and CDR2: SGHVS, FQNEAQ. V shed 1 base, J shed 4 bases, and the junction held 11 bases outside the gene matches. The CDR3 is 18 residues long. In DNA, the CDR3 is TGTGCCAGCAGCTTAGGGTTCGGTAGCGGGAGGGCCGGAGAGACCCAGTACTTC. As protein: CASSLGFGSGRAGETQYF.

The V gene is TRBV11-2, the J gene TRBJ1-3; 7 bases agree with TRBD1. V lost 4 bases, J lost 1 base, and 1 base stayed unmatched. The CDR3 totals 14 residues. From germline, CDR1 is SGHAT and CDR2 FQNNGV. The CDR3 bases are TGTGCCAGCAGCTCGACAGGGTCTGGAAACACCATATATTTT. Amino acids: CASSSTGSGNTIYF.